This T cell receptor (beta chain) was sequenced in a study of CD8 T cells in Susac syndrome. TCR beta sequencing covered blood CD8+ and CD4+ T cells. The multiple sclerosis control group comprised treatment-naive patients with stable or active relapsing-remitting disease. CD8+ and CD4+ T cells were negatively isolated; TEMRA cells were FACS-enriched. This clonotype has just a few counts. RNA totalling roughly 0.45 to 1 ug underwent reverse transcription with random hexamers. TCR beta CDR3 was amplified by immunoSEQ multiplex PCR. This amplification extended across 54 Vbeta and 13 Jbeta segments. MiXCR, run by TCRdb on the immunoSEQ multiplex PCR reads, gives a single entry per CDR3 protein. The table lists some 400,000 distinct CDR3 sequences, approximately 85% of them singletons. This CDR3 comprises 13 residues. CDR1 and CDR2 (germline): MRHNA, SNTAGT. The germline V and J ends were trimmed by 2 bases and 5 bases, with 9 bases remaining between them.

The chain is built from TRBV6-4 and TRBJ1-1, with D uncertain. This sequence was found in a human donor with multiple sclerosis. The sequencing input was CD8+ T cells from PBMCs. CDR3 amino acids: CASSDALWTEAFF. CDR3 bases: TGTGCCAGCAGTGACGCCTTGTGGACTGAAGCTTTCTTT.